Each of the 26 T cell receptor beta chains below was sequenced from the same sample in a study of OX40 agonist ivuxolimab in advanced cancers. Profiling relied on immunoSEQ multiplex PCR, and the TCRdb table lists in-frame clones only, not all of them. The sample has 71,000 or so clones, approximately 90% seen once. Sequencing used CD4+ or CD8+ T cells sorted from blood, obtained in a trial of the OX40 agonist ivuxolimab. The receptors were gathered from an adult with an advanced solid tumor such as melanoma, head and neck, liver or kidney cancer.

The gene calls are TRBV28 and TRBJ1-5; D is undetermined. This CDR3 comprises 13 residues. The germline V and J ends were trimmed by 3 bases and 0 bases, with 3 bases remaining between them. Germline values: CDR1 MDHEN, CDR2 SYDVKM. The CDR3 DNA reads as TGTGCCAGCAGTTTCCATAGCAATCAGCCCCAGCATTTT. Protein: CASSFHSNQPQHF.

This clone was observed once. This chain connects TRBV29-1 to TRBJ2-6; D is uncertain. The CDR3 runs 11 residues. The V gene's germline CDR1 is SQVTM and CDR2 ANQGSEA. Trimming pared 5 bases from V and 5 bases from J, leaving 4 bases between. CDR3 DNA: TGCAGCGTTCGAAGGGCCAACGTCCTGACTTTC. Encoded protein: CSVRRANVLTF. Full variable domain (remainder filled in from reference TRBV29-1 and TRBJ2-6): SAVISQKPSRDICQRGTSLTIQCQVDSQVTMMFWYRQQPGQSLTLIATANQGSEATYESGFVIDKFPISRPNLTFSTLTVSNMSPEDSSIYLCSVRRANVLTFGAGSRLTVL.

The chain combines TRBV7-9 with TRBJ2-1; D not resolved. V was clipped by 1 base and J by 4 bases, with 11 bases between them. This CDR3 contains 15 residues. Germline assignment: CDR1 SEHNR and CDR2 FQNEAQ (reference sequence). The CDR3 nucleotides read TGTGCCAGCAGCTTAGACGCGGCGGTTTACAATGAGCAGTTCTTC. Its translation is CASSLDAAVYNEQFF.

This chain uses TRBV19 with TRBJ1-2; D remains ambiguous. In germline, CDR1 is LNHDA, CDR2 SQIVND (reference sequence). CDR3 length equals 14 residues. The germline V and J ends were trimmed by 0 bases and 8 bases, with 13 bases remaining between them. DNA for the CDR3: TGTGCCAGTAGTATAGATCAATCTACGCTGGGCTACACCTTC. The encoded protein is CASSIDQSTLGYTF.

The gene calls are TRBV5-1 and TRBJ1-1; no definite D call. CDR1 is SGHRS and CDR2 is YFSETQ in the germline V gene. V lost 3 bases and J 5 bases, leaving 14 bases between the germline ends. CDR3 length: 14 amino acids. The CDR3 here is CASSSSGSETEAFF. The CDR3 region has the DNA TGCGCCAGCAGCTCCTCAGGCTCCGAGACTGAAGCTTTCTTT.

This clone was counted a single time. The chain couples TRBV20-1 to TRBJ1-2, with D hard to call. Germline V gene data show CDR1 as DFQATT and CDR2 as SNEGSKA (reference sequence). V dropped 6 bases and J dropped 6 bases, with 8 bases sitting between them. This CDR3 comprises 10 residues. DNA for the CDR3: TGCAGTGCCTCCCTAAATGGCTACACCTTC. Residues: CSASLNGYTF.

The rearrangement joins TRBV5-3 to TRBJ1-2, with no clear D. TRBV5-3 is identified as an open reading frame with a role that is uncertain. Trimming cost V 0 bases and J 7 bases, with 13 bases left between them. The CDR3 loop spans 14 amino acids. CDR3 DNA: TGTGCCAGAAGCTTGGCCTGGGCCGTTTTTGGCTACACCTTC. It specifies CARSLAWAVFGYTF.

The J gene is TRBJ2-2, the V gene TRBV7-3; perhaps D is TRBD1 or TRBD2 (5 bases each). The germline CDR1 and CDR2 sequences are SGHTA and FQGTGA. V lost 2 bases, J lost 13 bases, and 17 bases lay in between. The CDR3 is 14 amino acids. CDR3 DNA: TGTGCCAGCAGCTTAGTCGGCGTGCCGGGGCGGCTGTTTTTT. Protein sequence: CASSLVGVPGRLFF.

The chain recombines TRBV7-2 with TRBJ2-1, with 12 bases fitting TRBD2. Unmatched junction bases numbered 2, after V lost 4 bases and J lost 4 bases. Germline lookup yields CDR1 SGHTA and CDR2 FQGNSA. The CDR3 is made up of 15 amino acids. The CDR3 protein is CASSSGLAGYNEQFF. CDR3 DNA: TGTGCCAGCAGCTCCGGACTAGCGGGATACAATGAGCAGTTCTTC.

The rearrangement joins TRBV6-5 to TRBJ2-5; 8 nucleotides match TRBD2. Germline CDR1 MNHEY, CDR2 SVGAGI. This CDR3 is 14 amino acids long. The trim removed 6 bases at V and 5 bases at J, leaving 8 bases unmatched. CDR3 in amino acids: CASSQGLVHETQYF. The CDR3 DNA follows: TGTGCCAGCAGCCAGGGACTAGTGCACGAGACCCAGTACTTC.

The rearrangement joins TRBV5-1 to TRBJ1-2; D is perhaps TRBD1 (5 bases). Germline values: CDR1 SGHRS, CDR2 YFSETQ. The CDR3 consists of 14 residues. V lost 2 bases, J lost 6 bases, and 14 bases lay in between. In DNA, the CDR3 is TGCGCCAGCAGCTTCCAGGGTGTTGGGGATGGCTACACCTTC. Its translation is CASSFQGVGDGYTF.

The chain joins TRBV19 to TRBJ2-1; possible D gene TRBD2, 6 bases. This CDR3 comprises 16 residues. Deletions cut 3 bases from V and 2 bases from J, with 14 bases between. Germline loops: CDR1 LNHDA, CDR2 SQIVND (reference sequence). CDR3 coding DNA: TGTGCCAGTAGTATTGGGGGGAGTAAGACCTACAATGAGCAGTTCTTC. Encoded protein: CASSIGGSKTYNEQFF.

J is TRBJ1-1 and V is TRBV18; D is ambiguous. Germline loops: CDR1 KGHSH, CDR2 LQKENI. Trimming stripped 1 base from V and 8 bases from J, with 11 bases between. The CDR3 has 13 amino acids. CDR3 DNA sequence: TGTGCCAGCTCACCACTTCAGCAATCGGAAGCTTTCTTT. This codes for CASSPLQQSEAFF. Variable domain in full (rest from reference TRBV18 and TRBJ1-1): NAGVMQNPRHLVRRRGQEARLRCSPMKGHSHVYWYRQLPEEGLKFMVYLQKENIIDESGMPKERFSAEFPKEGPSILRIQQVVRGDSAAYFCASSPLQQSEAFFGQGTRLTVV.

The chain uses TRBV27 and TRBJ1-1, with D uncertain. Trimming left V 5 bases short and J 7 bases short, with 14 bases between. Germline V CDR1 and CDR2: MNHEY, SMNVEV (reference sequence). CDR3 length: 13 residues. The CDR3 protein is CASSEGGGFEAFF. DNA of the CDR3: TGTGCCAGCAGTGAGGGAGGAGGATTTGAAGCTTTCTTT.

The chain joins TRBV6-6 to TRBJ2-3; weak D call: TRBD1 (6 bases). This CDR3 region has 14 residues. The germline V and J ends were trimmed by 6 bases and 4 bases, with 14 bases remaining between them. CDR1 and CDR2 from the germline V gene are MNHNY and SVGAGI (reference sequence). The CDR3 bases are TGTGCCAGCAGATCCCCTGGGGGCGCAGATACGCAGTATTTT. Protein sequence: CASRSPGGADTQYF.

This chain joins TRBV7-9 and TRBJ2-1; D gene unclear. Germline CDR1 and CDR2: SEHNR and FQNEAQ (reference sequence). The V end lost 5 bases, the J end lost 0 bases, and 11 bases lay between the germline ends. This CDR3 spans 15 amino acids. The CDR3 region has the DNA TGTGCCAGCAGCCCCCGCCAGAGCTCCTACAATGAGCAGTTCTTC. Amino acid sequence: CASSPRQSSYNEQFF.

The chain recombines TRBV4-1 with TRBJ2-2; D is possibly TRBD2 (6 bases). Germline V gives CDR1 MGHRA, CDR2 YSYEKL. V shed 0 bases and J shed 7 bases, with 12 bases lying between them. This CDR3 spans 15 amino acids. Written as DNA, the CDR3 is TGCGCCAGCAGCCAAGATCCGGGGGATTACGGGGAGCTGTTTTTT. It codes for CASSQDPGDYGELFF.

The V call is TRBV6-1, the J call TRBJ2-7; 10 positions agree with TRBD2. Germline V lookup: CDR1 MNHNS, CDR2 SASEGT. The CDR3 totals 17 residues. The V segment lost 0 bases and the J segment 0 bases; nucleotides outside the gene matches: 5. In nucleotides, the CDR3 is TGTGCCAGCAGTGAAGCGGGGACTAGCGCCTACTCCTACGAGCAGTACTTC. Translation gives CASSEAGTSAYSYEQYF.

The CDR3: CASSAYTEAFF. In DNA, the CDR3 is TGTGCCAGCAGCGCCTACACTGAAGCTTTCTTT. The rearrangement uses TRBV7-8 and TRBJ1-1, with D uncertain. CDR1 and CDR2 from the germline V gene are SGHVS and FQNEAQ. The germline V and J ends were trimmed by 5 bases and 3 bases, with 4 bases remaining between them. The CDR3 is 11 amino acids.

The chain couples TRBV5-1 to TRBJ2-7; a possible D gene is TRBD2 (6 bases). Germline loops: CDR1 SGHRS, CDR2 YFSETQ. Trimming left V 4 bases short and J 5 bases short, with 19 bases between. The CDR3 length is 15 residues. CDR3 protein: CASSLRDSSADEQYF. CDR3 in DNA: TGCGCCAGCAGCCTCCGGGACTCTTCCGCCGACGAGCAGTACTTC.

The V and J genes are TRBV7-8 and TRBJ1-5, with D unclear. V shed 1 base and J shed 6 bases, with 10 bases lying between them. This CDR3 has 14 amino acids. The germline CDR1 and CDR2 sequences are SGHVS and FQNEAQ. The chain's CDR3 is CASSLVGWGQPQHF. The DNA for the CDR3 is TGTGCCAGCAGCTTAGTGGGGTGGGGTCAGCCCCAGCATTTT.

CDR3 bases: TGTGCCAGCAGTCTTGGGACTGAAGCTTTCTTT. This gives the protein CASSLGTEAFF. This sequence joins TRBV6-1 and TRBJ1-1; D gene unclear. The CDR3 spans 11 residues. Between the trimmed V and J ends, which lost 5 bases and 5 bases, there was a span of 6 bases. In germline, CDR1 is MNHNS, CDR2 SASEGT.

The V and J genes are TRBV5-1 and TRBJ1-6; D call uncertain. CDR3 length: 13 residues. V was shortened by 6 bases and J by 7 bases, with 11 bases between the two germline ends. CDR1 is SGHRS and CDR2 is YFSETQ in the germline V gene. Here the CDR3 reads CASMETANSPLHF. Here the CDR3 DNA reads TGCGCCAGCATGGAGACGGCAAATTCACCCCTCCACTTT.

J is TRBJ2-7 and V is TRBV19; 9 bases match TRBD2. V lost 5 bases to trimming and J lost 0 bases; unmatched junction nucleotides: 8. This CDR3 has 16 amino acids. Germline V gene lookup returns CDR1 LNHDA and CDR2 SQIVND (reference sequence). The CDR3 coding sequence is TGTGCCAGTAGTCTCATAGCGGGAGTGGGCTCCTACGAGCAGTACTTC. It is translated as CASSLIAGVGSYEQYF.

The CDR3 is CATKQDLYEQYF. CDR3 nucleotide sequence: TGTGCCACCAAACAGGATTTATACGAGCAGTACTTC. This chain links TRBV2 with TRBJ2-7; D is possibly TRBD1 (5 bases). The germline V gene has CDR1 SNHLY and CDR2 FYNNEI. CDR3 length: 12 residues. V lost 10 bases, J lost 4 bases, and 14 bases lay in between.

J is TRBJ2-1 and V is TRBV30, with D unresolved. CDR1 and CDR2 (germline): GTSNPN, SVGIG (reference sequence). This CDR3 is 13 amino acids long. Between the trimmed V and J ends, which lost 4 bases and 5 bases, there was a span of 12 bases. CDR3 sequence (DNA): TGTGCCTGGATCTATCCAAACAACAATGAGCAGTTCTTC. Its translation is CAWIYPNNNEQFF.